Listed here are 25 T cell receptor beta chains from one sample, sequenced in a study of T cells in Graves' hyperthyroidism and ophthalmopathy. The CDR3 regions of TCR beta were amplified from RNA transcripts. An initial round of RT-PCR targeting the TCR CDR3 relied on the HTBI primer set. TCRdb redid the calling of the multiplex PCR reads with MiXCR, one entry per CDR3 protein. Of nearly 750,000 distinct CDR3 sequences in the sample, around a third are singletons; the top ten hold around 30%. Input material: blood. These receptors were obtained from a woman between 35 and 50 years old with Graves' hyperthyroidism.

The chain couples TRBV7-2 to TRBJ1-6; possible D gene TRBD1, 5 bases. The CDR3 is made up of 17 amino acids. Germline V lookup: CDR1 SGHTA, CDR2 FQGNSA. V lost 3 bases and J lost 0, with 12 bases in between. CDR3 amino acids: CASSFRASGSYNSPLHF. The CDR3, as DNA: TGTGCCAGCAGCTTCAGGGCTTCGGGCTCCTATAATTCACCCCTCCACTTT.

Here the CDR3 DNA reads TGTGCCAGCAGTTGGTCAGCGATGAATTCACCCCTCCACTTT. As protein: CASSWSAMNSPLHF. The rearrangement joins TRBV6-6 to TRBJ1-6; unclear D gene. Trimming cost V 4 bases and J 7 bases, with 11 bases left between them. The CDR3 runs 14 residues. CDR1 and CDR2 from the germline V gene are MNHNY and SVGAGI (reference sequence).

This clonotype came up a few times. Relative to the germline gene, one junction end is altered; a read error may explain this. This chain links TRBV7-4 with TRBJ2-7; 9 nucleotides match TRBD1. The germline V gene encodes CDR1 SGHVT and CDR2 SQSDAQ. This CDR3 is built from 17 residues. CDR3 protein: CASSRVMGQGIAYEQYF. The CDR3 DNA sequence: TGCGCCAGCAGCCGAGTCATGGGACAGGGTATAGCCTACGAGCAGTACTTC.

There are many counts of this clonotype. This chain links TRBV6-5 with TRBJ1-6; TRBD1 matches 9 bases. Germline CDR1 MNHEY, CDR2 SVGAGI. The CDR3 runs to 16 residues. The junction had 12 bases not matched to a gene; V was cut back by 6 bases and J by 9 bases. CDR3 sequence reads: CASRLSSGTGFSPLHF. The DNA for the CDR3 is TGTGCCAGCAGGCTCTCGTCCGGGACAGGGTTTTCACCCCTCCACTTT.

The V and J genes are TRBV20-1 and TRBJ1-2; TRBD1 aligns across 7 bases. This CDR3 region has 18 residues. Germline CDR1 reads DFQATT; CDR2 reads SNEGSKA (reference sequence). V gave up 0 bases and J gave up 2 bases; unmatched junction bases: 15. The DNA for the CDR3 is TGCAGTGCTAGAGATCTAATAACCCGGGACAGTACCAACTATGGCTACACCTTC. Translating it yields CSARDLITRDSTNYGYTF.

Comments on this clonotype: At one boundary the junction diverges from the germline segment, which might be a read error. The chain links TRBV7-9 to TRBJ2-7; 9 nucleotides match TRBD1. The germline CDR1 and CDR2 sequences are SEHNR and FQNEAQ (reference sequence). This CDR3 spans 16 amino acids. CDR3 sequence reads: CASSPGLGTGNGEQYF. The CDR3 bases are TGCGCCAGCAGCCCTGGGCTGGGGACAGGGAACGGCGAGCAGTACTTC.

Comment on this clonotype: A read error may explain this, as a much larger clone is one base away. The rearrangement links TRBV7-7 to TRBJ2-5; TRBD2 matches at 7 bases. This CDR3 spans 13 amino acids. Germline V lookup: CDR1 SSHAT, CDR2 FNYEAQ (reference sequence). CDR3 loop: CASSSRGEEAQYF. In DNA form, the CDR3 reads TGTGCTAGCAGCTCCCGGGGGGAAGAGGCCCAGTACTTC. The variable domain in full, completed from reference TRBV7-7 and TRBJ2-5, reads GAGVSQSPRYKVTKRGQDVTLRCDPISSHATLYWYQQALGQGPEFLTYFNYEAQPDKSGLPSDRFSAERPEGSISTLTIQRTEQRDSAMYRCASSSRGEEAQYFGPGTRLLVL.

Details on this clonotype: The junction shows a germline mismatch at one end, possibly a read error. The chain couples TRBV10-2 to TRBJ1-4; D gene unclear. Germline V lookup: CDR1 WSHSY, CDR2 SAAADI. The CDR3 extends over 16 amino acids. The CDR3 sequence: CASRDPGSATNENLFF. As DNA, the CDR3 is TGCGCCAGCAGAGATCCGGGGTCCGCAACTAATGAAAACCTGTTTTTT.

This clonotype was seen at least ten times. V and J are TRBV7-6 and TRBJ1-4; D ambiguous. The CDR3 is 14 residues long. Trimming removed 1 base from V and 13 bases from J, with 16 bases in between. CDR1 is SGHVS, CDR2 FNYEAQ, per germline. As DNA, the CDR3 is TGTGCCAGCAGCTTAGATGAGGGCAGGAGCGGACTGTTTTTT. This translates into CASSLDEGRSGLFF.

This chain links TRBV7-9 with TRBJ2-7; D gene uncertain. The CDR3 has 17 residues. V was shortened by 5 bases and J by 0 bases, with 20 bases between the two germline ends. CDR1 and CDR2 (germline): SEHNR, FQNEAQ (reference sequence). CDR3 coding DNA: TGTGCCAGCAGCGGCCCTACTACCCGTAGGAGCTCCTACGAGCAGTACTTC. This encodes CASSGPTTRRSSYEQYF.

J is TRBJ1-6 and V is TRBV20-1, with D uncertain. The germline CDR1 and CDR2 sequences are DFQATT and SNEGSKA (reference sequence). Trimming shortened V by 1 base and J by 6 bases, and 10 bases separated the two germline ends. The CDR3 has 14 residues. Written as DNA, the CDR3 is TGCAGTGCTAGAGGTGGCAGCACTAATTCACCCCTCCACTTT. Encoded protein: CSARGGSTNSPLHF.

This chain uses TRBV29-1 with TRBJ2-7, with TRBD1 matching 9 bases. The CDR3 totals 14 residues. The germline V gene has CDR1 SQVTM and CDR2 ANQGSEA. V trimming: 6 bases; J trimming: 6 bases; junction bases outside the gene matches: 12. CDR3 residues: CSVPLGTGSTEQYF. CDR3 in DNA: TGCAGCGTACCGCTCGGGACAGGGAGCACCGAGCAGTACTTC.

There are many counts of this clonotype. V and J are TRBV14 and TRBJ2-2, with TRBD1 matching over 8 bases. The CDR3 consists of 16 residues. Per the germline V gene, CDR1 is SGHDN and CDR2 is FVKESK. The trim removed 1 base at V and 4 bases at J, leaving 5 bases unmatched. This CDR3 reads CASSQVRDRRTGELFF. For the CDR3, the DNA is TGTGCCAGCAGCCAAGTCCGGGACAGGCGCACCGGGGAGCTGTTTTTT.

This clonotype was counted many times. The CDR3 region has the DNA TGTGCCAGCCCCTCTGGGGCAGGGGGCAGCCCAAACTATGGCTACACCTTC. This encodes CASPSGAGGSPNYGYTF. The V gene is TRBV12-3 or TRBV12-4, the J gene TRBJ1-2; TRBD1 aligns across 8 bases. The V gene end was trimmed by 8 bases and the J gene end by 2 bases; junction bases not matched to a gene: 16. This CDR3 has 17 residues.

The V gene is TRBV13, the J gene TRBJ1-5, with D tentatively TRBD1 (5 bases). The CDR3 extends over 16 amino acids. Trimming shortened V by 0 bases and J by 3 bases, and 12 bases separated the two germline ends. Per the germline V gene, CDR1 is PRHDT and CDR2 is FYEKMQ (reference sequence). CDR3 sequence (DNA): TGTGCCAGCAGCTTAGGTGCAGGGAGGGCCAATCAGCCCCAGCATTTT. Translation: CASSLGAGRANQPQHF.

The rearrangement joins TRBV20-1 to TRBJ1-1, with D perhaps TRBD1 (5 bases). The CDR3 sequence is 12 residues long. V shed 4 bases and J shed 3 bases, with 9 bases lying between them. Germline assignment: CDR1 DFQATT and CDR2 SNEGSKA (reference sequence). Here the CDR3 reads CSAMGHHTEAFF. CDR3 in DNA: TGCAGTGCTATGGGGCACCACACTGAAGCTTTCTTT.

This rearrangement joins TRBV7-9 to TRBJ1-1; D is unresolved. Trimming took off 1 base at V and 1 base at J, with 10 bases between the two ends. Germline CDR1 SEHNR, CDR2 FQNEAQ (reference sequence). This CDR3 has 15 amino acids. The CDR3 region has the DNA TGTGCCAGCAGCTTAGGTGCCAGTGAGAACACTGAAGCTTTCTTT. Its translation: CASSLGASENTEAFF.

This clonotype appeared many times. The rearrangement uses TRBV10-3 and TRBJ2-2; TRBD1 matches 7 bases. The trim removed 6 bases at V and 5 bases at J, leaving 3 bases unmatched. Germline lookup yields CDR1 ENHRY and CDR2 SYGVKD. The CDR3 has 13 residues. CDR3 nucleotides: TGTGCCATCAGCCTACAGGGGACCGGGGAGCTGTTTTTT. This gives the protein CAISLQGTGELFF.

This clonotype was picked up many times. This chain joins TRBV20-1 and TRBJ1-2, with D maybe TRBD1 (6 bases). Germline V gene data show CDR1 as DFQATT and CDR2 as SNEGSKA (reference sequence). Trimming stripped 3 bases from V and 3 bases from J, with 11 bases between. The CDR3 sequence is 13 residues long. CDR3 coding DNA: TGCAGTGCTAGTTTGGGACAATACTATGGCTACACCTTC. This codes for CSASLGQYYGYTF.

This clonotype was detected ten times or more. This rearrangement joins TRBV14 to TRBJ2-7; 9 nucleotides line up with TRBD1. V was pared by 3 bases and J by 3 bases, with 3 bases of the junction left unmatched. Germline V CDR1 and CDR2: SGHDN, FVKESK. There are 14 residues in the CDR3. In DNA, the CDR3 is TGTGCCAGCAGCCAGAGGGACAGGGACTACGAGCAGTACTTC. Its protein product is CASSQRDRDYEQYF.

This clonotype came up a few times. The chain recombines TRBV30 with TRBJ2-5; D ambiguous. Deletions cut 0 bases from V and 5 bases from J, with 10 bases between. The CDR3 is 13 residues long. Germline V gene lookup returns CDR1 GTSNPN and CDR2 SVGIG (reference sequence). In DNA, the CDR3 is TGTGCCTGGAGTGTATTGGTGGCGGAGACCCAGTACTTC. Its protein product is CAWSVLVAETQYF.

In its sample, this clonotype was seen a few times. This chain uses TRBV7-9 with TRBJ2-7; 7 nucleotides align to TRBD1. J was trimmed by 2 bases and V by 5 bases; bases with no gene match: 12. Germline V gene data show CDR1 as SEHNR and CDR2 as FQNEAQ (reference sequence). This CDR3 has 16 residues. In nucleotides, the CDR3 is TGTGCCAGCAGCATGGGGTGGGACAGCCCCCCCTACGAGCAGTACTTC. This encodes CASSMGWDSPPYEQYF.

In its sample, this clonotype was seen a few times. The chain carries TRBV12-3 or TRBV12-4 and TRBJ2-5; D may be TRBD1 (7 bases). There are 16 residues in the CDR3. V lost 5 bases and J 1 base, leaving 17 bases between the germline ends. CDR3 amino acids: CASSRGSEGAQETQYF. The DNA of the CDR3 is TGTGCCAGCAGTAGGGGCTCGGAGGGGGCCCAAGAGACCCAGTACTTC.

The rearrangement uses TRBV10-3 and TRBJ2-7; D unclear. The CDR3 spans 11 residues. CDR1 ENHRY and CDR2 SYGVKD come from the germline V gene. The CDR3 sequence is CAHQSSYEQYF. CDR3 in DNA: TGTGCACATCAGAGCTCCTACGAGCAGTACTTC.

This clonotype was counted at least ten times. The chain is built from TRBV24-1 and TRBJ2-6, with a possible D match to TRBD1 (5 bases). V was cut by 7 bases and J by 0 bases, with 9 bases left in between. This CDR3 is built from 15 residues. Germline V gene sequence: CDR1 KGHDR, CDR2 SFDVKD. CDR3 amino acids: CATSDTGSGANVLTF. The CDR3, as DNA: TGTGCCACCAGCGATACAGGCTCTGGGGCCAACGTCCTGACTTTC.